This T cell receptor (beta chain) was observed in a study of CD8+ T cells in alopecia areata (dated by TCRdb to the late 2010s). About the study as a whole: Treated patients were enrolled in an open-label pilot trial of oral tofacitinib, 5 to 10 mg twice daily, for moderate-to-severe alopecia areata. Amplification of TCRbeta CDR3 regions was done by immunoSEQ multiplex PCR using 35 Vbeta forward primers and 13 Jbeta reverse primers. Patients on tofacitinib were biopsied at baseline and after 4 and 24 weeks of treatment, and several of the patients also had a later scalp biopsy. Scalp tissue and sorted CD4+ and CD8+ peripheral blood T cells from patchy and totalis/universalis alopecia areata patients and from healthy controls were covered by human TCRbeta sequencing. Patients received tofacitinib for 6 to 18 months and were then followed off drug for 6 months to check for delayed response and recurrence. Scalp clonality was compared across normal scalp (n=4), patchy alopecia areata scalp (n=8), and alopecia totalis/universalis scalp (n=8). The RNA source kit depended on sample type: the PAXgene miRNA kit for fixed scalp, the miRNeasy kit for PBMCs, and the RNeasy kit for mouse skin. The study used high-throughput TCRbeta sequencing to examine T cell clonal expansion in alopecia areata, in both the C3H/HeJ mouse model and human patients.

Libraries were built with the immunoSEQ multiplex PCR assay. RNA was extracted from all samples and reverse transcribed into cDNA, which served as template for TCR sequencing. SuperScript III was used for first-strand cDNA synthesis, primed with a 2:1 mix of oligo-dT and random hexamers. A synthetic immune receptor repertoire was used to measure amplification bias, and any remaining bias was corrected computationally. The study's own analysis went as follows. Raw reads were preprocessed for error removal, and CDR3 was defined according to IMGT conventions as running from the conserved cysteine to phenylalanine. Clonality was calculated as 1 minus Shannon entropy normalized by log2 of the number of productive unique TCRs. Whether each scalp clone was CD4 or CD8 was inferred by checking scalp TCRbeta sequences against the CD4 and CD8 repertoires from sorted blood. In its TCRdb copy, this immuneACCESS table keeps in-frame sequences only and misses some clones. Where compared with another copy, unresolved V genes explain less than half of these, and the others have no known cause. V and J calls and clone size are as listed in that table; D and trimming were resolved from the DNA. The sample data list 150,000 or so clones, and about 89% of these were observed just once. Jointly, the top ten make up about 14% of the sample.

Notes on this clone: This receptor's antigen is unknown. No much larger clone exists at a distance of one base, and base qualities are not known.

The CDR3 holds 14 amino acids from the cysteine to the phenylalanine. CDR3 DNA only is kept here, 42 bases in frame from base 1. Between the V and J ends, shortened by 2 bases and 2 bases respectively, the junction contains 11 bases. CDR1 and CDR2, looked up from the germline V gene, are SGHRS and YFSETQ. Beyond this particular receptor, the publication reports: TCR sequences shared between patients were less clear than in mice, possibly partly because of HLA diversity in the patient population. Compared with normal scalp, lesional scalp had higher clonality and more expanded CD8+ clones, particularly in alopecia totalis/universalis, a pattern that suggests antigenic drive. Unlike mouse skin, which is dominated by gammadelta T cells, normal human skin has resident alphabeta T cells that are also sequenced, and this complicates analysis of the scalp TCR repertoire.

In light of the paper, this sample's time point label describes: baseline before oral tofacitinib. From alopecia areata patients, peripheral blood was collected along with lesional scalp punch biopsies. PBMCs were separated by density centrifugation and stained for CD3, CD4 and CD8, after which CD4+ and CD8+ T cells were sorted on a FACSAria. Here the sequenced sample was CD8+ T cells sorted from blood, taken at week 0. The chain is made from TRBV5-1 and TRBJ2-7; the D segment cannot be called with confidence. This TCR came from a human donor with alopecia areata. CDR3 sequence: CASSFAIETYEQYF. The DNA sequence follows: TGCGCCAGCAGCTTCGCGATAGAGACCTACGAGCAGTACTTC.